This TCR beta chain derives from a study of identical twins. Trimming removed 4 bases at V and 2 bases at J, with 9 bases between. The CDR3 totals 13 residues. Germline V lookup: CDR1 MNHNY, CDR2 SVGAGI (reference sequence). Template switching (which added a universal primer site) was used, and cDNA carried unique molecular identifiers. A single record per CDR3 protein comes from TCRdb applying MiXCR to the 5' RACE reads. The table has 250,000 or so distinct CDR3 sequences, around 8.3% seen once; the top ten hold less than 4%. This clonotype was seen a few times. Its antigen is currently unknown. Among all donors, each was a healthy Caucasian. Study conclusions and caveats: Cord blood beta clonotypes that were abundant carried fewer insertions, and memory repertoires showed no such trend.

The same sample was also used in a study of yellow fever vaccine responses in identical twins.

This TCR was recovered from a woman aged 18-30 years in good health. The sample taken for sequencing was CD8+ T cells sorted from blood. The chain is built from TRBV6-6 and TRBJ2-7; no firm D call. This CDR3 reads CASSSLTPYEQYF. In DNA, the CDR3 is TGTGCCAGCAGTTCCCTTACCCCCTACGAGCAGTACTTC.